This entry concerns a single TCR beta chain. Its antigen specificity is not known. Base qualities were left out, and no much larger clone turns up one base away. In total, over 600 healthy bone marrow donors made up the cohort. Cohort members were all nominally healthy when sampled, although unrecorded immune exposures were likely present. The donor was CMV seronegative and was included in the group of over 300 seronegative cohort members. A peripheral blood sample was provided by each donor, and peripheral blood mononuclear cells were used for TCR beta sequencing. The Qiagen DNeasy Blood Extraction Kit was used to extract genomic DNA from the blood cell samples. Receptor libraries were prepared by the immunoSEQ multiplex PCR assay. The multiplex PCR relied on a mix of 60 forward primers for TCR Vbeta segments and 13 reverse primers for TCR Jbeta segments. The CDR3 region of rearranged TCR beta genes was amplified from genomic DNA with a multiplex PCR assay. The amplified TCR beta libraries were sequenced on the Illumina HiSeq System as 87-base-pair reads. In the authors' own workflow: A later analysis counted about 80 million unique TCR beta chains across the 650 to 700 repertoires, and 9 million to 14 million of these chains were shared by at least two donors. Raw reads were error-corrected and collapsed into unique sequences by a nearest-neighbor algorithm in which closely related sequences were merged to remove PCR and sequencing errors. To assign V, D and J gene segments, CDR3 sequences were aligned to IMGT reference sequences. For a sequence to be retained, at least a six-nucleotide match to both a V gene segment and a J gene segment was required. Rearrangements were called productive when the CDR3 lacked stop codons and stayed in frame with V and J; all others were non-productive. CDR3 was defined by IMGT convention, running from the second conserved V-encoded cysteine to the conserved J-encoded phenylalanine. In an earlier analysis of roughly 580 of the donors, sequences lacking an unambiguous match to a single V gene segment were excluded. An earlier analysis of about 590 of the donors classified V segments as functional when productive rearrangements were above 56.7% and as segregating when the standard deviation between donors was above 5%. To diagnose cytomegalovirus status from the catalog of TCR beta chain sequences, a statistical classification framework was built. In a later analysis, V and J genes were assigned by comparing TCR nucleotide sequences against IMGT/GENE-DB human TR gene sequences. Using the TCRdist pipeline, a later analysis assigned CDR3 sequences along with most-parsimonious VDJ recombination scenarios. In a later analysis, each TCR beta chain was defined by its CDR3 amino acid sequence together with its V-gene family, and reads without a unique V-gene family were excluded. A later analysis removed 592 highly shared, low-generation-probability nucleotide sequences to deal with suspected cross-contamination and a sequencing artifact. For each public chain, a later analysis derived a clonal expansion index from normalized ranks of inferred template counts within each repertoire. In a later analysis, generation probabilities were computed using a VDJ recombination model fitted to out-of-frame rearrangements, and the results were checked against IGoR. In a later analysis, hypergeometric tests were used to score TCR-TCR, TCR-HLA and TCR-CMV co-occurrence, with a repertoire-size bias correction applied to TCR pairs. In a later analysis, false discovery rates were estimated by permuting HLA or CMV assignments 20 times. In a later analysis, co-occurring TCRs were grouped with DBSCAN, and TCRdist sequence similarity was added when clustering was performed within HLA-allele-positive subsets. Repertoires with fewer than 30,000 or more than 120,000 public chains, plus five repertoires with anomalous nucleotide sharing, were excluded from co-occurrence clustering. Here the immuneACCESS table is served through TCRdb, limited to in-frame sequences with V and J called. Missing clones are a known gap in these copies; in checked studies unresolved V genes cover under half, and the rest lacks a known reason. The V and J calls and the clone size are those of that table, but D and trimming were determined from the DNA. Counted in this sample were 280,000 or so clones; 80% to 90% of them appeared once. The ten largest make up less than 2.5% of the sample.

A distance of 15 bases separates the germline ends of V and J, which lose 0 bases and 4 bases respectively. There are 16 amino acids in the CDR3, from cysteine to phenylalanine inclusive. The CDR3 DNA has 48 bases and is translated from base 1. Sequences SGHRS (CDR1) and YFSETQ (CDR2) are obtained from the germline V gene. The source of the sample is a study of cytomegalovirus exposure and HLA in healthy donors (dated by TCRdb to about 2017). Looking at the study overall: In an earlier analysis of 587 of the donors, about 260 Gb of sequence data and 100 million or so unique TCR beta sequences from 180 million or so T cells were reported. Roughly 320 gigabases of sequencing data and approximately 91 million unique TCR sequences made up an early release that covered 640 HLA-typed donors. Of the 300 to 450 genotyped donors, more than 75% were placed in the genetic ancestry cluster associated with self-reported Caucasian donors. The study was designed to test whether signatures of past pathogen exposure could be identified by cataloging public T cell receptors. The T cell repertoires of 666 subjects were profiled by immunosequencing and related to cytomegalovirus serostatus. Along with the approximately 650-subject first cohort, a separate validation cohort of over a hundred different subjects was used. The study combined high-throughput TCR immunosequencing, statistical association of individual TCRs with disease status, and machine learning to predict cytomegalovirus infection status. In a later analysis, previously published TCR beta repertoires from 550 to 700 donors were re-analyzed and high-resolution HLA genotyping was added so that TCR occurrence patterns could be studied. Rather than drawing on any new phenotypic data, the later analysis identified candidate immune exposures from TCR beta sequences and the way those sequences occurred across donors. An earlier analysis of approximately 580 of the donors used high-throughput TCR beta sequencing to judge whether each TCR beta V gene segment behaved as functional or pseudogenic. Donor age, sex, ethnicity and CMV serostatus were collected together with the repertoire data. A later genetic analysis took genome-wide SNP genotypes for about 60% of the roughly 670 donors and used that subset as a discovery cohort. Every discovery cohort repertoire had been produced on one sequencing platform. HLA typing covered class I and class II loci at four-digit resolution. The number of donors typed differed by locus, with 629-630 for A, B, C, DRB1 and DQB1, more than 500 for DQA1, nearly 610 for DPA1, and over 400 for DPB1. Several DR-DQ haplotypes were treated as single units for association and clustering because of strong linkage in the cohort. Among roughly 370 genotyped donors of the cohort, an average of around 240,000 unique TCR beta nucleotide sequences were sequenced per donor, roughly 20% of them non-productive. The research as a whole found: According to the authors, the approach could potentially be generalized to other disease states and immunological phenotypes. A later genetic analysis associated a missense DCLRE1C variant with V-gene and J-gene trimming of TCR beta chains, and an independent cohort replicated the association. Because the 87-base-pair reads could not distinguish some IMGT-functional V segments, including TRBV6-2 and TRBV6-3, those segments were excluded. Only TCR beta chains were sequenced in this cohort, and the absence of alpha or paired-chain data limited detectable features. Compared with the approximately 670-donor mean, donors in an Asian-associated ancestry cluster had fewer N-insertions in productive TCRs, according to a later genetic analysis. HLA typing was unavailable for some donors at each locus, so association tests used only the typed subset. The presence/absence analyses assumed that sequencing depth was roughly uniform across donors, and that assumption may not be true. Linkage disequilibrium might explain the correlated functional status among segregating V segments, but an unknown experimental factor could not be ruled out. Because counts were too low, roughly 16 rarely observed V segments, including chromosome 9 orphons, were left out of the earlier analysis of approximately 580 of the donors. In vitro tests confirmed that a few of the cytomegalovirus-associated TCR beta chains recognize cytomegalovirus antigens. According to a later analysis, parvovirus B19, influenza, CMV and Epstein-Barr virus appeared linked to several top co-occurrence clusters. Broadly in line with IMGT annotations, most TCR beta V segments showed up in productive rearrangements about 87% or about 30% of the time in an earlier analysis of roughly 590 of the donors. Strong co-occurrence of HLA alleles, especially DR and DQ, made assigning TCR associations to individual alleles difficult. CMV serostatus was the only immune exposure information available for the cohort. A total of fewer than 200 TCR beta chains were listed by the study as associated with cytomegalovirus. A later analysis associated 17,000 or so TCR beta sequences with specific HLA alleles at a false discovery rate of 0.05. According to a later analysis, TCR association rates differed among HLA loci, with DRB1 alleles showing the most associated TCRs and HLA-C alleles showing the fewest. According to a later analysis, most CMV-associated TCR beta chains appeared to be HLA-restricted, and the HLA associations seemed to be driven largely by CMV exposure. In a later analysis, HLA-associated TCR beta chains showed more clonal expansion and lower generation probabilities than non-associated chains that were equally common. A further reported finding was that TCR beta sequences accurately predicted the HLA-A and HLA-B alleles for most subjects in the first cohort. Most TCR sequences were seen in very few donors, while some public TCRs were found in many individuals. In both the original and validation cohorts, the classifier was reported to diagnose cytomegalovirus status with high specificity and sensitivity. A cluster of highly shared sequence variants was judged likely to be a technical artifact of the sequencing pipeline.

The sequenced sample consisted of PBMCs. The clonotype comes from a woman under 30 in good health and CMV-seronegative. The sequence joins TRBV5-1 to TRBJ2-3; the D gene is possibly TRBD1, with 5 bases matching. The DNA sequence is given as TGCGCCAGCAGCTTGGTCTTCAACAGGAAAGCAGATACGCAGTATTTT. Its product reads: CASSLVFNRKADTQYF.